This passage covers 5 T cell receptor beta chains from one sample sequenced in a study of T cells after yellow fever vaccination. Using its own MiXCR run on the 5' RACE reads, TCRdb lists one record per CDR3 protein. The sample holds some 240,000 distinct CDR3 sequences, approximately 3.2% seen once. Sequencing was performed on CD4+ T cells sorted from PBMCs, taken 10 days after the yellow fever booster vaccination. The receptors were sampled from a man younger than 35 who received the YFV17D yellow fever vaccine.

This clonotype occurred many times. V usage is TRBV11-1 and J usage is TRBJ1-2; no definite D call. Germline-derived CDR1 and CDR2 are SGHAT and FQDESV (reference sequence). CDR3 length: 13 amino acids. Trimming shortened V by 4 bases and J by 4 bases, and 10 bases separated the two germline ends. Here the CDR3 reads CASSSRGSYGYTF. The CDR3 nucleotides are TGTGCCAGCAGCTCGAGAGGCAGCTATGGCTACACCTTC.

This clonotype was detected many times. For the CDR3, the DNA is TGTGCCAGCACCCCCGTAAAGGGGGGTTCCACCGGGGAGCTGTTTTTT. Translating gives CASTPVKGGSTGELFF. The chain employs TRBV12-3 or TRBV12-4 and TRBJ2-2, with D tentatively TRBD1 or TRBD2 (6 bases each). The CDR3 sequence is 16 residues long. The V end was cut by 7 bases, the J end by 4 bases, with 19 bases between.

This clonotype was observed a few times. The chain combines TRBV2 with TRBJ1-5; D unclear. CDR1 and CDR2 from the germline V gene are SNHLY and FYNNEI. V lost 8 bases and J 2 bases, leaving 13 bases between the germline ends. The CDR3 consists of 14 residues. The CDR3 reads CASGTLPGNQPQHF. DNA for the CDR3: TGTGCCAGCGGTACGTTACCGGGCAATCAGCCCCAGCATTTT.

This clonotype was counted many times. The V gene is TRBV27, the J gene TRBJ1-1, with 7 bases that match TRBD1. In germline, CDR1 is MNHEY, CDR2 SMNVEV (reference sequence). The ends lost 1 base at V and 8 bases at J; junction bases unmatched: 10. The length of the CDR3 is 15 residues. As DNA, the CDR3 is TGTGCCAGCAGTTTATTCAGGCCTGAGGGGGCGGAAGCTTTCTTT. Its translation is CASSLFRPEGAEAFF.

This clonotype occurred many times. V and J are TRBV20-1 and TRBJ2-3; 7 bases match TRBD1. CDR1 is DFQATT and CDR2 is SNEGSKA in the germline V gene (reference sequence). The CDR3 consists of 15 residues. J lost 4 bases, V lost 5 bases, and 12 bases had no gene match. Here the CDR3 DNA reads TGCAGTGCTGACCTCGACAGGGTCGTATCAGATACGCAGTATTTT. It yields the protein CSADLDRVVSDTQYF.